The 5 T cell receptor beta chains below were found in one sample sequenced in a study of CD8+ T cells in alopecia areata. Investigators isolated RNA and reverse transcribed it into cDNA to act as the sequencing template. The method was immunoSEQ multiplex PCR; TCRdb's version includes in-frame clones alone and lacks a portion of them. The sample includes about 120,000 clones, none of them occurring once. The sample comprised lesional skin. The receptors come from a C3H/HeJ mouse with alopecia areata. The mouse line has the MHC haplotype H2-k.

This clone turned up a few times. Gene labels here are mouse ones. The read stops 4 residues short of the end of the CDR3; the missing end is completed from the germline J gene. This sequence joins TRBV13-2 and TRBJ2-3; a possible D gene is TRBD2 (7 bases). Trimming took off 5 bases at V and 2 bases at J, with 12 bases between the two ends. The CDR3 is made up of 14 amino acids. CDR1 and CDR2 (germline): NNHNN, SYGAGS (reference sequence). The CDR3 sequence: CASGSGGLAETLYF. The DNA read from the CDR3 is TGTGCCAGCGGGAGTGGGGGGCTTGCAGAA.

This clone turned up a few times. Gene names refer to mouse genes. Read coverage stops 4 residues before the CDR3 terminus; the germline J gene supplies the remainder. This chain uses TRBV1 with TRBJ2-1; 8 bases are shared with TRBD2. CDR3 length: 16 amino acids. The ends lost 0 bases at V and 2 bases at J; junction bases unmatched: 3. CDR1 and CDR2 (germline): NSQYPW, LRSPGD (reference sequence). The CDR3 reads CTCSADSWGDYAEQFF. The DNA read from the CDR3 is TGCACCTGCAGTGCAGATAGCTGGGGGGACTATGCT.

This clone occurred many times. Gene names are the mouse ones. The sequenced fragment ends 4 residues before the CDR3 boundary, so the rest is inferred from the germline J gene. The chain combines TRBV13-3 with TRBJ2-1, with 10 bases identical to TRBD1. V was clipped by 3 bases and J by 6 bases; unmatched bases: 6. Germline V gives CDR1 NNHDY, CDR2 SYVADS. CDR3 length: 15 residues. The DNA read from the CDR3 is TGTGCCAGCAGTGGGGGGACAGGGGTGATTGCT. Protein sequence: CASSGGTGVIA. The full CDR3 sequence reads CASSGGTGVIAEQFF.

With regard to this clone: Genes and germline come from the mouse. The read finishes 4 residues shy of the CDR3 end, and the germline J gene is used to complete it. The V and J genes are TRBV13-3 and TRBJ2-5, with 9 nucleotides matching TRBD1. Germline V CDR1 and CDR2: NNHDY, SYVADS. V was clipped by 4 bases and J by 0 bases; unmatched bases: 3. CDR3 length: 15 amino acids. CDR3 DNA, as far as it was read: TGTGCCAGCAGTCGACAGGGGGGTAACCAAGAC. Translation gives CASSRQGGNQD. The CDR3 reads in full as CASSRQGGNQDTQYF. Using reference TRBV13-3 and TRBJ2-5 for the parts outside the CDR3, the full variable domain is EAAVTQSPRSKVAVTGGKVTLSCHQTNNHDYMYWYRQDTGHGLRLIHYSYVADSTEKGDIPDGYKASRPSQENFSLILELASLSQTAVYFCASSRQGGNQDTQYFGPGTRLLVL.

With regard to this clone: Any gene name here is a mouse gene name. The CDR3 extends 4 residues past the end of the read, so its final part is completed from the germline J gene. The gene calls are TRBV1 and TRBJ2-4; D remains ambiguous. Trimming took off 1 base at V and 0 bases at J, with 8 bases between the two ends. The CDR3 has 15 residues. Per the germline V gene, CDR1 is NSQYPW and CDR2 is LRSPGD (reference sequence). CDR3 DNA (partial): TGCACCTGCAGTGCAGGTACAGATAGTCAAAAC. Encoded protein: CTCSAGTDSQN. The whole CDR3 sequence is CTCSAGTDSQNTLYF.